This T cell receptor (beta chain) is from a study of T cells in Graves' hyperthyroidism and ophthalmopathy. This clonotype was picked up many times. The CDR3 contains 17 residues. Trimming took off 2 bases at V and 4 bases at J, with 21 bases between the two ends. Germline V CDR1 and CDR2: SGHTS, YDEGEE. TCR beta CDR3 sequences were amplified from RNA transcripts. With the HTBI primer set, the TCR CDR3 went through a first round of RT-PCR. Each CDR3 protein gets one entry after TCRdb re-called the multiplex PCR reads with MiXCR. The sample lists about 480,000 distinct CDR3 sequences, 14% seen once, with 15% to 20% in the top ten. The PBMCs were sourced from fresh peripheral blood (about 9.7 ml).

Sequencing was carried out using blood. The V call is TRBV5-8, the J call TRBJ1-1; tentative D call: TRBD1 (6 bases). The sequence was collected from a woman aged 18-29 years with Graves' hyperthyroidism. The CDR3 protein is CASSFSGGTKGGTEAFF. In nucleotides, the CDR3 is TGTGCCAGCAGCTTTAGCGGCGGTACAAAAGGGGGCACTGAAGCTTTCTTT.